The clone carrying this T cell receptor (beta chain) has more than one count but fewer than ten. Antigen specificity is unknown. This sample is part of a study of T-cell memory formation after mild COVID-19. Findings of the study overall: Shrinking CD4+ clones were chiefly CM and EM; CD8+ ones were chiefly EMRA.

TCRdb reanalysed the 5' RACE reads using MiXCR and keeps one entry per CDR3 protein. The data contain about 130,000 distinct CDR3 sequences, approximately 15% of them singletons. Source material: PBMCs or a T cell subset sorted from them (not recorded which). This clonotype originated in a man between 18 and 35 years old who had mild COVID-19 (a few samples of this study predate the infection). Cell type and time point are not known.

CDR3 nucleotide sequence: TGTGCCTGGACTCGGAACACTGAAGCTTTCTTT. This translates into CAWTRNTEAFF. The genes are TRBV30 and TRBJ1-1; D is uncertain. This CDR3 region has 11 residues. Germline V CDR1 and CDR2: GTSNPN, SVGIG (reference sequence). V was clipped by 4 bases and J by 1 base, with 4 bases between them.